This TCR beta chain was identified in a study of cytomegalovirus exposure and HLA in healthy donors. Primers included in the PCR were 60 Vbeta and 13 Jbeta primers. Profiling relied on immunoSEQ multiplex PCR, and the TCRdb table lists in-frame clones only, not all of them. The sample contains approximately 150,000 clones, around four fifths of which appear only once. Study observations and caveats: Later work found most CMV-associated TCR beta chains apparently HLA-restricted.

This CDR3 has 11 residues. The J segment lost 2 bases and the V segment lost 8 bases, leaving 3 bases of the junction unmatched. Germline CDR1 GTSNPN, CDR2 SVGIG (reference sequence). Donors in the study were healthy people who gave bone marrow. With respect to this clone: Its antigen remains unknown.

The TCR originated in a man aged 50 to 60 in good health and CMV-seropositive. Sample: PBMCs. V usage is TRBV30 and J usage is TRBJ2-7, with 7 bases that match TRBD1. The DNA of the CDR3 is TGTGCCCAGGACAGGACCTACGAGCAGTACTTC. This gives the protein CAQDRTYEQYF.